The clone carrying this T cell receptor (beta chain) was detected many times. Its antigen is still unknown. Peripheral blood from each donor was collected in a volume of about 10 milliliters. The sample originates from a study of blood T cells in healthy people across ages. Turning to the study itself: Through template switching, about one barcoded beta molecule was captured per two T cells, as measured in model experiments. General study findings and limits: Roughly linear declines in TCR beta diversity per million T cells occurred with age.

Trimming took off 8 bases at V and 1 base at J, with 12 bases between the two ends. CDR3 size: 14 residues. Germline CDR1 and CDR2: MNHEY and SVGAGI. The authors ran a second PCR of about 6 to 12 cycles using a sample-barcoded 5' primer and a J-beta primer mix. All cDNA molecules were each tagged by a template-switch adaptor with 12 random nucleotides. MiXCR, applied by TCRdb to the 5' RACE reads, yields one record per CDR3 protein. The sample lists 850,000 to 1,300,000 distinct CDR3 sequences, more than 40% occurring once. Sequencing used blood. This chain uses TRBV6-5 with TRBJ2-1; D perhaps matches TRBD2 (5 bases). The origin of this receptor is a woman aged 55-69 years in good health. CDR3 residues: CASSRSGSYNEQFF. Here the CDR3 DNA reads TGTGCCAGCTCCCGGAGCGGTTCCTACAATGAGCAGTTCTTC.